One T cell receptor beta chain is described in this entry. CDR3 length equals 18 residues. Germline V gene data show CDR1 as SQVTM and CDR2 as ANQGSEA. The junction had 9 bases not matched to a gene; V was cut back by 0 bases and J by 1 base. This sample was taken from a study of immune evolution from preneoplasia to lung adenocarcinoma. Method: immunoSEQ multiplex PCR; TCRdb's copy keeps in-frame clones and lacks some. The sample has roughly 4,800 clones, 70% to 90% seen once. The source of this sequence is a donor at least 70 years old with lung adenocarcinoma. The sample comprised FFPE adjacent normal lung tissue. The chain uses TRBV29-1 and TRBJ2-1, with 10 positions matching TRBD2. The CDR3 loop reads CSVEELAGPERSYNEQFF. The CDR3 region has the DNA TGCAGCGTTGAAGAACTAGCGGGGCCCGAGCGGTCCTACAATGAGCAGTTCTTC.